The text below deals with one T cell receptor (beta chain). Its specificity is not known. The sample comes from a study of OX40 agonist ivuxolimab in advanced cancers. Study-wide context: Eligibility admitted prior anti-PD-1, anti-PD-L1 or anti-CTLA-4 therapy; about 40% had some. Patients achieving partial responses numbered three: one hepatocellular carcinoma case and two cutaneous melanoma cases. Findings and caveats of the study: Specificity for antigen went undetermined in the expanded peripheral T cells. Normalized T-cell clonal expansion was also low in some nonresponders.

The method was immunoSEQ multiplex PCR; TCRdb's version includes in-frame clones alone and lacks a portion of them. The sample lists some 66,000 clones; 87% were seen once. Sequences were derived from CD4+ or CD8+ T cells sorted from blood, sampled in a trial of the OX40 agonist ivuxolimab. The clonotype was recovered from an adult with an advanced solid tumor such as melanoma, head and neck, liver or kidney cancer.

CDR3 DNA sequence: TGTGCCATCAGTGCAGGACTAGCCACCAATGAGCAGTTCTTC. This codes for CAISAGLATNEQFF. V usage is TRBV10-3 and J usage is TRBJ2-1, with 8 bases lining up with TRBD2. This CDR3 has 14 amino acids. V lost 4 bases and J lost 6; bases outside the gene matches: 5. Germline values: CDR1 ENHRY, CDR2 SYGVKD.